Listed here are 11 T cell receptor beta chains from one sample, sequenced in a study of T cell changes during pregnancy in multiple sclerosis. The data were produced by immunoSEQ multiplex PCR, yet TCRdb's version contains in-frame clones alone and is incomplete. The top ten clones hold 1% to 1.5% of a sample with tens of thousands of clones, 85% to 95% of them seen once. The material sequenced was peripheral blood. The receptors were sampled from a female donor with multiple sclerosis, enrolled in a pregnancy study.

This chain joins TRBV5-1 and TRBJ1-3; the D is unclear. The V end lost 6 bases, the J end lost 0 bases, and 13 bases lay between the germline ends. Germline CDR1 and CDR2: SGHRS and YFSETQ. The CDR3 sequence is 15 residues long. CDR3 loop: CASTTSGSSGNTIYF. In nucleotides, the CDR3 is TGCGCCAGCACCACCTCCGGGTCCTCTGGAAACACCATATATTTT.

This clone was detected only once. This sequence joins TRBV19 and TRBJ2-7; the D is unclear. The CDR3 is 12 residues long. The germline V gene has CDR1 LNHDA and CDR2 SQIVND (reference sequence). Trimming removed 6 bases at V and 6 bases at J, with 12 bases between. CDR3 nucleotides: TGTGCCAGTAGCAGCTGGGAAGGCGAGCAGTACTTC. Protein: CASSSWEGEQYF.

V usage is TRBV19 and J usage is TRBJ2-3, with D unresolved. Per germline, CDR1 LNHDA and CDR2 SQIVND (reference sequence). This CDR3 comprises 14 residues. Trimming shortened V by 3 bases and J by 6 bases, and 13 bases separated the two germline ends. The CDR3 nucleotides read TGTGCCAGTAGTATCTCCGACGGGTCTGATACGCAGTATTTT. This translates into CASSISDGSDTQYF.

V usage is TRBV2 and J usage is TRBJ2-1; 11 nucleotides match TRBD2. The CDR3 has 15 amino acids. Germline lookup yields CDR1 SNHLY and CDR2 FYNNEI. J was trimmed by 2 bases and V by 10 bases; bases with no gene match: 7. This CDR3 reads CATLAGGPPYNEQFF. CDR3 coding DNA: TGTGCCACCTTAGCGGGAGGGCCCCCCTACAATGAGCAGTTCTTC.

V is TRBV5-1 and J is TRBJ2-2; a possible D gene is TRBD2 (5 bases). The germline gives CDR1 SGHRS, CDR2 YFSETQ. The CDR3 is made up of 14 amino acids. Between the trimmed V and J ends, which lost 4 bases and 6 bases, there was a span of 13 bases. The CDR3 nucleotides are TGCGCCAGCAGCCTAGGGAGTCGGGCCGGGGAGCTGTTTTTT. Translated: CASSLGSRAGELFF.

This chain uses TRBV6-5 with TRBJ2-1, with 12 bases matching TRBD2. CDR1 MNHEY and CDR2 SVGAGI come from the germline V gene. The V gene end was trimmed by 6 bases and the J gene end by 5 bases; junction bases not matched to a gene: 5. The CDR3 spans 15 residues. The CDR3 nucleotides read TGTGCCAGCAGGGCTAGCGGGAGGGGTAACAATGAGCAGTTCTTC. Its translation is CASRASGRGNNEQFF.

Concerning this clone: Other DNA sequences within the sample encode an identical CDR3. The V and J genes are TRBV18 and TRBJ1-5; D is uncertain. Trimming removed 2 bases at V and 6 bases at J, with 8 bases between. Germline V gene data show CDR1 as KGHSH and CDR2 as LQKENI. The CDR3 loop spans 13 amino acids. Written as DNA, the CDR3 is TGTGCCAGCTCACCAACGGGTTCTCAGCCCCAGCATTTT. Its protein is CASSPTGSQPQHF.

The chain has TRBV7-9 and TRBJ2-7, with a tentative D call TRBD2 (5 bases). Looked up from germline, CDR1 is SEHNR and CDR2 is FQNEAQ (reference sequence). The CDR3 totals 16 residues. Trimming left V 5 bases short and J 5 bases short, with 22 bases between. The CDR3 DNA follows: TGTGCCAGCAGCCTTCTCCCGGGGTCCGAAAAGCACGAGCAGTACTTC. Its translation: CASSLLPGSEKHEQYF.

In this sample, this clone turned up once. CDR3 DNA: TGTGCCAGCAGCGCCGGACAGTACTCTGGGGCCAACGTCCTGACTTTC. This sequence encodes CASSAGQYSGANVLTF. V gene TRBV9 combines with J gene TRBJ2-6; tentatively, D is TRBD1 (6 bases). The V end was cut by 3 bases, the J end by 0 bases, with 10 bases between. This CDR3 region has 16 residues. Germline CDR1 and CDR2: SGDLS and YYNGEE.

CDR3 region: CASSSAGTSSYNEQFF. As DNA, the CDR3 is TGTGCCAGCTCATCCGCCGGGACTAGCTCCTACAATGAGCAGTTCTTC. The chain couples TRBV18 to TRBJ2-1; 8 nucleotides line up with TRBD2. Germline CDR1 and CDR2: KGHSH and LQKENI. The CDR3 consists of 16 residues. Losses at the gene ends were 5 bases for V and 0 bases for J; bases not matched to a gene: 6.

This clone was seen only a few times. The chain recombines TRBV10-2 with TRBJ1-1, with a weak D call TRBD1 (5 bases). CDR1 and CDR2 from the germline V gene are WSHSY and SAAADI. The CDR3 totals 13 residues. V dropped 4 bases and J dropped 3 bases, with 9 bases sitting between them. CDR3 in amino acids: CASSGGGDTEAFF. The CDR3, as DNA: TGCGCCAGCAGTGGCGGGGGGGACACTGAAGCTTTCTTT.